Each of the 9 T cell receptor beta chains below was sequenced from the same sample in a study of cytomegalovirus exposure and HLA in healthy donors. With 60 Vbeta and 13 Jbeta primers, the PCR was carried out. Profiling relied on immunoSEQ multiplex PCR, and the TCRdb table lists in-frame clones only, not all of them. Of 150,000 to 200,000 clones detected, 81% appear once; the ten largest clones hold about 1.8%. The material sequenced was PBMCs. The receptors shown here come from a man between 18 and 35 years old in good health and CMV-seronegative.

The rearrangement links TRBV7-9 to TRBJ1-2, with TRBD1 matching 7 bases. CDR1 is SEHNR and CDR2 is FQNEAQ in the germline V gene (reference sequence). V lost 4 bases to trimming and J lost 3 bases; unmatched junction nucleotides: 2. CDR3 length: 13 residues. In DNA, the CDR3 is TGTGCCAGCAGCTACACAGGGGACTATGGCTACACCTTC. Protein: CASSYTGDYGYTF.

This clone has just one count. The chain recombines TRBV27 with TRBJ2-1; 7 bases match TRBD2. Germline V gene sequence: CDR1 MNHEY, CDR2 SMNVEV (reference sequence). The CDR3 totals 15 residues. Germline trimming cut 3 bases from V and 7 bases from J; bases unmatched to any gene: 9. The CDR3: CASSLAGAVQNEQFF. DNA of the CDR3: TGTGCCAGCAGTTTGGCGGGAGCGGTTCAGAATGAGCAGTTCTTC.

This chain connects TRBV14 to TRBJ2-1; the D gene is possibly TRBD2 (5 bases). The CDR3 totals 15 residues. Germline assignment: CDR1 SGHDN and CDR2 FVKESK. Trimming removed 0 bases from V and 9 bases from J, with 15 bases in between. The CDR3 is CASSQDYFPAAEQFF. Here the CDR3 DNA reads TGTGCCAGCAGCCAAGACTACTTCCCAGCGGCTGAGCAGTTCTTC.

This chain joins TRBV2 and TRBJ2-7; weak D call: TRBD1 (5 bases). The ends were cut back, 4 bases at V and 7 bases at J, with 11 bases in the middle. This CDR3 is built from 12 residues. Germline CDR1 reads SNHLY; CDR2 reads FYNNEI. The CDR3 DNA follows: TGTGCCAGCAGTGCAGGGCCTTGGGAGCAGTACTTC. Its translation: CASSAGPWEQYF.

The V call is TRBV19, the J call TRBJ1-4; tentative D call: TRBD1 (6 bases). The CDR3 consists of 15 residues. Germline CDR1 and CDR2: LNHDA and SQIVND (reference sequence). Trimming shortened V by 5 bases and J by 7 bases, and 17 bases separated the two germline ends. The CDR3 nucleotides are TGTGCCAGTAGTCCTCGGACAGAACGGGGTGAAAAACTGTTTTTT. This sequence encodes CASSPRTERGEKLFF.

This clone was seen a few times. The V and J genes are TRBV11-3 and TRBJ2-3, with 12 bases fitting TRBD2. V trimming: 5 bases; J trimming: 2 bases; junction bases outside the gene matches: 8. Germline values: CDR1 SGHNT, CDR2 YENEEA. This CDR3 has 17 amino acids. CDR3 sequence: CASSPGLAGWDTDTQYF. The CDR3 DNA sequence: TGTGCCAGCAGCCCGGGACTAGCGGGTTGGGACACAGATACGCAGTATTTT.

The CDR3 nucleotides read TGTGCCAGCAGCCGTAGCAAGACAGCAACCTACGAGCAGTACTTC. Translation gives CASSRSKTATYEQYF. The chain is built from TRBV27 and TRBJ2-7; TRBD1 is a possible D gene (5 bases). Per germline, CDR1 MNHEY and CDR2 SMNVEV (reference sequence). The CDR3 extends over 15 amino acids. Trimming stripped 6 bases from V and 2 bases from J, with 17 bases between.

In its sample, this clone was seen once. The chain carries TRBV5-1 and TRBJ1-1; D may be TRBD1 (6 bases). CDR3 size: 16 residues. V lost 0 bases, J lost 10 bases, and 22 bases lay in between. Germline lookup yields CDR1 SGHRS and CDR2 YFSETQ. The CDR3 sequence: CASSLGLETGKKRAFF. For the CDR3, the DNA is TGCGCCAGCAGCTTGGGTTTGGAAACAGGGAAGAAAAGAGCTTTCTTT.

The gene calls are TRBV29-1 and TRBJ2-2, with D unresolved. Germline lookup yields CDR1 SQVTM and CDR2 ANQGSEA. V gave up 2 bases and J gave up 7 bases, with 14 bases separating them. This CDR3 comprises 14 residues. The chain's CDR3 is CSVEIGQPYGELFF. As DNA, the CDR3 is TGCAGCGTTGAAATTGGGCAGCCGTACGGGGAGCTGTTTTTT.